The rows below give T cell receptor beta chains drawn from one sample of a study of cytomegalovirus exposure and HLA in healthy donors. Here immunoSEQ multiplex PCR was the method, and the copy in TCRdb shows in-frame clones only, minus some. The sample holds about 190,000 clones. The source material was PBMCs. The receptors originated from a woman aged 25 to 39 in good health and CMV-seropositive. Each CDR3 is given with its conserved first and last residue. A D gene is named only where the DNA matches it firmly.

v_call: TRBV18
j_call: TRBJ1-2
d_call: TRBD1
cdr3_length: 14
cdr3_aa: CASSPSGQALGYTF
cdr3_nt: TGTGCCAGCTCACCGTCGGGACAGGCCCTTGGCTACACCTTC

v_call: TRBV28
j_call: TRBJ1-2
d_call: TRBD1
cdr3_length: 14
cdr3_aa: CASSPRGHGYGYTF
cdr3_nt: TGTGCCAGCAGCCCGAGGGGGCATGGCTATGGCTACACCTTC

v_call: TRBV20-1
j_call: TRBJ1-5
d_call: .
cdr3_length: 10
cdr3_aa: CSGGAQPQHF
cdr3_nt: TGCAGCGGAGGAGCTCAGCCCCAGCATTTT

v_call: TRBV7-2
j_call: TRBJ2-7
d_call: TRBD2
cdr3_length: 15
cdr3_aa: CASSLSSGISYEQYF
cdr3_nt: TGTGCCAGCAGCTTATCTAGCGGGATCTCCTACGAGCAGTACTTC

v_call: TRBV10-1
j_call: TRBJ2-3
d_call: .
cdr3_length: 15
cdr3_aa: CASSVGQDSTDTQYF
cdr3_nt: TGCGCCAGCAGTGTTGGGCAGGATAGCACAGATACGCAGTATTTT

v_call: TRBV7-2
j_call: TRBJ1-1
d_call: .
cdr3_length: 15
cdr3_aa: CASSYGQITNTEAFF
cdr3_nt: TGTGCCAGCAGCTACGGACAGATAACGAACACTGAAGCTTTCTTT

v_call: TRBV7-8
j_call: TRBJ2-1
d_call: TRBD2
cdr3_length: 17
cdr3_aa: CASSSQGGTSRYNEQFF
cdr3_nt: TGTGCCAGCAGCTCCCAGGGTGGGACTAGCAGATACAATGAGCAGTTCTTC

v_call: TRBV9
j_call: TRBJ2-3
d_call: .
cdr3_length: 16
cdr3_aa: CASSVGLPRGTDTQYF
cdr3_nt: TGTGCCAGCAGCGTAGGCCTTCCCCGCGGCACAGATACGCAGTATTTT

v_call: TRBV5-6
j_call: TRBJ2-7
d_call: TRBD1
cdr3_length: 16
cdr3_aa: CASTTWGTAHSYEQYF
cdr3_nt: TGTGCCAGCACCACCTGGGGGACAGCACATTCCTACGAGCAGTACTTC

v_call: TRBV7-9
j_call: TRBJ1-2
d_call: TRBD1
cdr3_length: 16
cdr3_aa: CASSDTFDRANYGYTF
cdr3_nt: TGTGCCAGCAGCGATACTTTCGACAGGGCTAACTATGGCTACACCTTC

v_call: TRBV10-3
j_call: TRBJ2-3
d_call: TRBD2
cdr3_length: 14
cdr3_aa: CAISETSGTDTQYF
cdr3_nt: TGTGCCATCAGTGAGACTAGCGGCACAGATACGCAGTATTTT

v_call: TRBV7-5
j_call: TRBJ1-5
d_call: .
cdr3_length: 19
cdr3_aa: CVRSARDRGKDYSNQPQHF
cdr3_nt: TGTGTCAGAAGCGCCCGGGACAGGGGTAAGGATTATAGCAATCAGCCCCAGCATTTT

v_call: TRBV28
j_call: TRBJ2-7
d_call: TRBD1
cdr3_length: 13
cdr3_aa: CASNPGQNYEQYF
cdr3_nt: TGTGCCAGCAACCCGGGACAGAATTACGAGCAGTACTTC

v_call: TRBV7-9
j_call: TRBJ2-3
d_call: TRBD2
cdr3_length: 18
cdr3_aa: CASSIGLAGGPLTDTQYF
cdr3_nt: TGTGCCAGCAGCATAGGACTAGCGGGGGGGCCGTTGACAGATACGCAGTATTTT

v_call: TRBV9
j_call: TRBJ2-4
d_call: .
cdr3_length: 13
cdr3_aa: CASSVAGGNIQYF
cdr3_nt: TGTGCCAGCAGCGTGGCCGGAGGGAACATTCAGTACTTC

v_call: TRBV7-2
j_call: TRBJ2-7
d_call: TRBD2
cdr3_length: 15
cdr3_aa: CASSLAHGLVGEQYF
cdr3_nt: TGTGCCAGCAGCTTAGCGCACGGACTAGTGGGCGAGCAGTACTTC

v_call: TRBV7-2
j_call: TRBJ2-7
d_call: .
cdr3_length: 16
cdr3_aa: CASRGTRQESSYEQYF
cdr3_nt: TGTGCCAGCAGGGGGACCCGACAGGAGAGCTCCTACGAGCAGTACTTC

v_call: TRBV6-5
j_call: TRBJ1-3
d_call: .
cdr3_length: 16
cdr3_aa: CASSYSSGGSGNTIYF
cdr3_nt: TGTGCCAGCAGTTACTCGAGTGGGGGGTCTGGAAACACCATATATTTT

v_call: TRBV7-9
j_call: TRBJ2-7
d_call: .
cdr3_length: 14
cdr3_aa: CASSLSGATYEQYF
cdr3_nt: TGTGCCAGCAGCTTATCGGGAGCAACCTACGAGCAGTACTTC

v_call: TRBV7-2
j_call: TRBJ1-3
d_call: .
cdr3_length: 12
cdr3_aa: CASSLGANTIYF
cdr3_nt: TGTGCCAGCAGCTTAGGGGCGAACACCATATATTTT

v_call: TRBV19
j_call: TRBJ2-1
d_call: .
cdr3_length: 12
cdr3_aa: CASSLRASEQFF
cdr3_nt: TGTGCCAGTAGTCTTCGCGCAAGTGAGCAGTTCTTC

v_call: TRBV6-5
j_call: TRBJ2-7
d_call: .
cdr3_length: 14
cdr3_aa: CASSYYEGTGEQYF
cdr3_nt: TGTGCCAGCAGTTACTACGAGGGAACGGGCGAGCAGTACTTC

v_call: TRBV14
j_call: TRBJ1-3
d_call: .
cdr3_length: 15
cdr3_aa: CASSRLEGSGNTIYF
cdr3_nt: TGTGCCAGCAGCCGTCTTGAGGGCTCTGGAAACACCATATATTTT

v_call: TRBV7-9
j_call: TRBJ2-7
d_call: TRBD2
cdr3_length: 16
cdr3_aa: CASSLFLAASSYEQYF
cdr3_nt: TGTGCCAGCAGCTTATTTCTAGCGGCTAGCTCCTACGAGCAGTACTTC

v_call: TRBV5-1
j_call: TRBJ1-3
d_call: .
cdr3_length: 14
cdr3_aa: CASSPTGTGNTIYF
cdr3_nt: TGCGCCAGCAGCCCAACAGGGACTGGAAACACCATATATTTT

v_call: TRBV27
j_call: TRBJ1-1
d_call: TRBD1
cdr3_length: 17
cdr3_aa: CASSSLSRPRGLTEAFF
cdr3_nt: TGTGCCAGCAGCTCACTGTCTCGACCCAGGGGGCTCACTGAAGCTTTCTTT